The entry below describes one TCR beta chain. Different DNA sequences within this sample yield the same CDR3. V was trimmed by 0 bases and J by 2 bases, leaving 8 bases between them. Germline lookup yields CDR1 SGHRS and CDR2 YFSETQ. CDR3 length: 14 residues. Residents of 24 US areas, aged roughly 18 to 89 years, made up the participants. Participants' reported clinical history set cohort assignment. This entry comes from a study of blood T cell repertoires in COVID-19. The wider study: Samples of COVID-19 (acute and convalescent) were obtained from the United States, Italy and Spain.

Authors' analysis steps: Reference gene primer amplification gave estimated nucleated cell counts. Here immunoSEQ multiplex PCR was the method, and the copy in TCRdb shows in-frame clones only, minus some. That table gives V, J and clone size, and the DNA gave D and trimming. The sample consists of some 220,000 clones, about nine tenths of them appearing once. This receptor was identified in a woman between 35 and 50 years old with acute COVID-19. Sequencing was carried out using PBMCs or T cells enriched from blood (not recorded which). The V and J genes are TRBV5-1 and TRBJ1-1, with D perhaps TRBD1 (5 bases). The chain's CDR3 is CASSLGGANTEAFF. CDR3 sequence (DNA): TGCGCCAGCAGCTTGGGTGGGGCTAACACTGAAGCTTTCTTT.